The present T cell receptor (beta chain) was sequenced within a study of T cells in women clearing cervical HPV infection. Across the study: Case blood drawn at lesion detection; control blood after infection cleared. Only a few women had HLA typing results available.

Points on this clone: The CDR3 is cut off 3 residues early in the read; its end comes from the germline J gene.

With 8 bases clipped from V and 3 bases from J, the junction kept 17 bases outside the gene matches. Germline values: CDR1 GTSNPN, CDR2 SVGIG (reference sequence). This CDR3 has 16 amino acids. Clones were read by immunoSEQ multiplex PCR, and TCRdb kept only the in-frame ones, dropping some. There are some 40,000 clones in the sample, with more than 1% held by the top ten. The sequenced material came from blood buffy coat. This sequence originates from a woman between 18 and 75 years old with a cervical HPV16 infection that either progressed to CIN3+ or cleared (not recorded which). The chain links TRBV30 to TRBJ1-1, with 8 nucleotides matching TRBD1. CDR3 bases read: TGTGCCCGCCGGAAGATGTGGACAGGGACGGACACTGAA. Protein product: CARRKMWTGTDTE. The whole CDR3 is CARRKMWTGTDTEAFF.